One sample yielded the 14 T cell receptor beta chains listed below, sequenced in a study of blood T cell repertoires in COVID-19. This table comes from immunoSEQ multiplex PCR, and its TCRdb copy is limited to in-frame clones, with some not included. The repertoire holds 83,000 or so clones, roughly 86% seen once, with about 8.5% in the top ten. The source material was peripheral blood. Every receptor here comes from a man older than 75 with active or convalescent COVID-19.

The V gene is TRBV6-5, the J gene TRBJ1-1; 11 positions match TRBD1. The CDR3 is 13 amino acids. Looked up from germline, CDR1 is MNHEY and CDR2 is SVGAGI. J lost 5 bases, V lost 6 bases, and 2 bases had no gene match. DNA of the CDR3: TGTGCCAGCAGCCGGGACAGGGGGACTGAAGCTTTCTTT. Its translation is CASSRDRGTEAFF.

The V and J genes are TRBV28 and TRBJ1-2; 8 bases are a match to TRBD1. With V trimmed by 7 bases and J by 3 bases, 10 bases remained unmatched. The germline V gene has CDR1 MDHEN and CDR2 SYDVKM. The CDR3 consists of 15 residues. In DNA, the CDR3 is TGTGCCAGCACCTCTTCGACAGGGGCTTACTATGGCTACACCTTC. It translates to CASTSSTGAYYGYTF.

The chain carries TRBV7-9 and TRBJ1-5; D call uncertain. The CDR3 extends over 11 amino acids. Trimming removed 5 bases at V and 9 bases at J, with 8 bases between. Looked up from germline, CDR1 is SEHNR and CDR2 is FQNEAQ (reference sequence). The CDR3 DNA is TGTGCCAGCAGCGCCCTAGGGCCCCAGCATTTT. The encoded protein is CASSALGPQHF.

The chain joins TRBV2 to TRBJ1-1; perhaps TRBD1 as D (5 bases). The CDR3 runs to 16 residues. Germline V lookup: CDR1 SNHLY, CDR2 FYNNEI. Deletions cut 7 bases from V and 1 base from J, with 19 bases between. CDR3 DNA sequence: TGTGCCAGCAACGGTGAGAAGGGGCTGAGGAACACTGAAGCTTTCTTT. Its protein is CASNGEKGLRNTEAFF.

This chain joins TRBV5-1 and TRBJ2-1, with D possibly TRBD1 on 6 matching bases. The CDR3 spans 13 residues. Germline V gives CDR1 SGHRS, CDR2 YFSETQ. V was trimmed by 3 bases and J by 9 bases, leaving 13 bases between them. The CDR3 DNA reads as TGCGCCAGCAGCTGGGACATCGTCGGTGAGCAGTTCTTC. Amino acids: CASSWDIVGEQFF.

The chain combines TRBV6-5 with TRBJ2-7, with 8 bases matching TRBD1. The V gene end was trimmed by 8 bases and the J gene end by 6 bases; junction bases not matched to a gene: 9. This CDR3 has 13 amino acids. Per germline, CDR1 MNHEY and CDR2 SVGAGI. The CDR3 coding sequence is TGTGCCAGCGGCATGGACAGGGTGGGCGAGCAGTACGTC. It encodes CASGMDRVGEQYV.

Details on this clone: Other DNA sequences within the sample encode an identical CDR3. The CDR3 sequence is CASGRETQYF. As DNA, the CDR3 is TGTGCCAGTGGGAGGGAGACCCAGTACTTC. The chain couples TRBV19 to TRBJ2-5; perhaps TRBD2 as D (6 bases). This CDR3 contains 10 residues. Germline assignment: CDR1 LNHDA and CDR2 SQIVND (reference sequence). V was shortened by 8 bases and J by 5 bases, with 6 bases between the two germline ends.

The rearrangement joins TRBV18 to TRBJ2-5; 9 positions agree with TRBD2. CDR3 length equals 15 residues. The J segment lost 5 bases and the V segment lost 0 bases, leaving 4 bases of the junction unmatched. Germline CDR1 reads KGHSH; CDR2 reads LQKENI. The DNA of the CDR3 is TGTGCCAGCTCACCACCGCGGGGGGGCCTGGAGACCCAGTACTTC. The encoded protein is CASSPPRGGLETQYF.

The rearrangement joins TRBV3-1 (or the pseudogene TRBV3-2) to TRBJ1-1; D gene ambiguous. This CDR3 has 13 amino acids. Germline V gives CDR1 LGHDT, CDR2 YNNKEL (reference sequence). V was trimmed by 3 bases and J by 1 base, leaving 6 bases between them. CDR3 in amino acids: CASSHARNTEAFF. CDR3 DNA: TGTGCCAGCAGCCATGCTAGGAACACTGAAGCTTTCTTT.

This CDR3 reads CASSTQGTEAFF. In nucleotides, the CDR3 is TGTGCCAGTAGTACTCAGGGCACTGAAGCTTTCTTT. V and J are TRBV19 and TRBJ1-1; possibly TRBD1 for D (5 bases). V dropped 4 bases and J dropped 4 bases, with 7 bases sitting between them. The germline V gene encodes CDR1 LNHDA and CDR2 SQIVND (reference sequence). CDR3 length: 12 amino acids.

The chain carries TRBV19 and TRBJ1-2; TRBD1 is a possible D gene (6 bases). The germline V and J ends were trimmed by 4 bases and 7 bases, with 13 bases remaining between them. The V gene's germline CDR1 is LNHDA and CDR2 SQIVND (reference sequence). The CDR3 contains 13 residues. CDR3 sequence reads: CASSSQGHGGYTF. The DNA for the CDR3 is TGTGCCAGTAGTAGCCAGGGGCACGGTGGCTACACCTTC.

J is TRBJ1-2 and V is TRBV11-3, with a possible D match to TRBD1 (5 bases). The CDR3 covers 16 residues. V was pared by 6 bases and J by 8 bases, with 25 bases between. Per germline, CDR1 SGHNT and CDR2 YENEEA. The CDR3 loop is CASSQTYTGDPGGYTF. CDR3 nucleotide sequence: TGTGCCAGCAGTCAAACGTACACGGGGGATCCGGGAGGCTACACCTTC.

The V and J genes are TRBV2 and TRBJ1-1; D may be TRBD1 (5 bases). Germline V gene sequence: CDR1 SNHLY, CDR2 FYNNEI. The CDR3 spans 13 residues. Trimming removed 4 bases from V and 3 bases from J, with 9 bases in between. This CDR3 reads CASSAKGDTEAFF. The CDR3 DNA reads TGTGCCAGCAGTGCCAAAGGGGACACTGAAGCTTTCTTT. Full variable domain (remainder filled in from reference TRBV2 and TRBJ1-1): EPEVTQTPSHQVTQMGQEVILRCVPISNHLYFYWYRQILGQKVEFLVSFYNNEISEKSEIFDDQFSVERPDGSNFTLKIRSTKLEDSAMYFCASSAKGDTEAFFGQGTRLTVV.

Worth noting for this clone: The junction departs from the called germline gene at one end, perhaps through a read error. The chain links TRBV6-5 to TRBJ1-5, with 7 bases matching TRBD1. This CDR3 contains 15 residues. The germline V gene encodes CDR1 MNHEY and CDR2 SVGAGI. CDR3 sequence (DNA): TGTGCCAGCTGCCCCAACCGGGACAGCAATCAGTCCCAGCATTTT. Protein product: CASCPNRDSNQSQHF.